This T cell receptor beta chain was recovered during a study of CXCR3-negative and CXCR3-positive naive CD8 T cells. In preparing the TRB cDNA libraries, 5' RACE with UMI labels was used. TCRdb reanalyzed the 5' RACE reads, giving one entry per CDR3 protein sequence and no DNA. This table lists around 90,000 distinct CDR3 sequences. The study, taken as a whole, reports: The authors found comparable surface CD5 between naive subsets and inferred TCR strength from TRB CDR3 properties.

Worth noting for this clonotype: Its antigen is undetermined.

CDR3 length: 15 residues. The germline V gene encodes CDR1 DFQATT and CDR2 SNEGSKA (reference sequence). This clonotype was sampled from a human donor in good health. Some clones in this sample may be carry-over from other donors' samples. Sequencing was done on a sample of naive CXCR3- CD8+ T cells from blood. Subset reported: CD45RO-CCR7+CD27+CD95- naive CD8+ T cells lacking CXCR3 (TNR3-). The rearrangement uses TRBV20-1 and TRBJ2-1; TCRdb calls TRBD1, which cannot be checked without DNA. The CDR3 protein is CSALLTGHSYNEQFF.